This T cell receptor beta chain emerged from a study of quantifying T cell responses using KT2 cells. Across the study: Reverse transcription used primers in the TCR alpha and beta constant regions.

The germline V gene encodes CDR1 SQVTM and CDR2 ANQGSEA. Unmatched junction bases numbered 1, after V lost 3 bases and J lost 5 bases. This CDR3 comprises 13 residues. The study's findings and limits: Detection of KT2 sequences held at the lowest tested level, about one cell per 100,000 PBMC. KT2 clone alpha and beta sequence counts scaled linearly with input KT2 cell number.

The cDNA 3' end received a ligated oligonucleotide with a UMI. First-round PCR used three to five cycles and beta primers RC1.1 and RC1.2 covering TRBC1 and TRBC2. Starting with the second PCR, alpha and beta TCR chains went through separate processing. A single record per CDR3 protein comes from TCRdb applying MiXCR to the UMI-ligation and nested PCR reads. Of just under 50,000 distinct CDR3 sequences listed, under 14% are singletons. About this clonotype: Antigen: not known.

The TCR originated in a human donor. This chain connects TRBV29-1 to TRBJ2-1; TRBD2 matches at 10 bases. The sequenced sample was PBMCs spiked with cells of the T cell clone KT2. The CDR3 sequence: CSVDGTSDNEQFF. CDR3 bases: TGCAGCGTTGACGGGACTAGCGACAATGAGCAGTTCTTC.